This entry lists 14 T cell receptor beta chains sequenced from one sample in a study of blood T cell repertoires in COVID-19. Assay: immunoSEQ multiplex PCR; the TCRdb copy retains only in-frame clones and omits some. Among hundreds of thousands of clones listed, around four fifths were seen once. The sample consisted of peripheral blood. The source is a woman in her seventies with active or convalescent COVID-19.

The chain recombines TRBV18 with TRBJ1-3; 10 bases are shared with TRBD1. CDR1 and CDR2 from the germline V gene are KGHSH and LQKENI. The CDR3 runs to 18 residues. V was clipped by 3 bases and J by 0 bases; unmatched bases: 8. This CDR3 reads CASSPIPGQGPSGNTIYF. CDR3 bases: TGTGCCAGCTCACCGATCCCGGGACAGGGGCCCTCTGGAAACACCATATATTTT. Complete variable domain (other parts from reference TRBV18 and TRBJ1-3): NAGVMQNPRHLVRRRGQEARLRCSPMKGHSHVYWYRQLPEEGLKFMVYLQKENIIDESGMPKERFSAEFPKEGPSILRIQQVVRGDSAAYFCASSPIPGQGPSGNTIYFGEGSWLTVV.

Turning to this clone: In the same sample, other DNA sequences code for this CDR3. V gene TRBV28 combines with J gene TRBJ1-4; D gene unclear. The CDR3 sequence is 14 residues long. Trimming cost V 6 bases and J 0 bases, with 8 bases left between them. The germline V gene encodes CDR1 MDHEN and CDR2 SYDVKM. CDR3 protein: CASRDSATNEKLFF. CDR3 bases: TGTGCCAGCAGAGATAGTGCAACTAATGAAAAACTGTTTTTT.

CDR3 in amino acids: CASSSPGTPDQPQHF. The DNA of the CDR3 is TGTGCCAGCAGTTCACCCGGGACACCAGACCAGCCCCAGCATTTT. The rearrangement links TRBV28 to TRBJ1-5; the D gene is possibly TRBD1 (6 bases). The germline gives CDR1 MDHEN, CDR2 SYDVKM. Trimming left V 4 bases short and J 7 bases short, with 17 bases between. The CDR3 consists of 15 residues.

This clone was seen a handful of times. The chain has TRBV9 and TRBJ2-7; 10 nucleotides agree with TRBD2. CDR1 SGDLS and CDR2 YYNGEE come from the germline V gene. The CDR3 runs to 14 residues. The V segment lost 8 bases and the J segment 2 bases; nucleotides outside the gene matches: 7. CDR3 in amino acids: CASSPGLATYEQYF. The DNA of the CDR3 is TGTGCCAGTTCTCCGGGACTAGCGACCTACGAGCAGTACTTC.

The V and J genes are TRBV28 and TRBJ2-7; D is possibly TRBD2 (6 bases). Germline V CDR1 and CDR2: MDHEN, SYDVKM. CDR3 length: 15 amino acids. The V end was cut by 7 bases, the J end by 3 bases, with 19 bases between. CDR3 amino acids: CASTPGSAGSYEQYF. The CDR3 nucleotides are TGTGCCAGCACCCCCGGTTCCGCGGGAAGCTACGAGCAGTACTTC.

CDR3 nucleotides: TGCGCCAGCAGCTTGGCCGGGACCTACGAGCAGTACTTC. This translates into CASSLAGTYEQYF. V and J are TRBV5-1 and TRBJ2-7; perhaps TRBD2 as D (5 bases). The CDR3 is 13 amino acids. Germline CDR1 and CDR2: SGHRS and YFSETQ. The V end lost 0 bases, the J end lost 2 bases, and 6 bases lay between the germline ends.

This chain connects TRBV5-1 to TRBJ2-3; 7 bases agree with TRBD1. The CDR3 sequence is 14 residues long. V shed 4 bases, J shed 2 bases, and the junction held 4 bases outside the gene matches. The germline gives CDR1 SGHRS, CDR2 YFSETQ. The CDR3 nucleotides read TGCGCCAGCAGCACGGACAGGATCACAGATACGCAGTATTTT. Its protein is CASSTDRITDTQYF.

V and J are TRBV5-5 and TRBJ2-7, with D unresolved. Trimming removed 3 bases from V and 4 bases from J, with 8 bases in between. This CDR3 has 12 residues. CDR1 and CDR2 (germline): SGHKS, YYEKEE (reference sequence). The CDR3 loop is CASSSLVYEQYF. For the CDR3, the DNA is TGTGCCAGCAGCTCTCTAGTGTACGAGCAGTACTTC. The whole variable domain, filled in from reference TRBV5-5 and TRBJ2-7, reads DAGVTQSPTHLIKTRGQQVTLRCSPISGHKSVSWYQQVLGQGPQFIFQYYEKEERGRGNFPDRFSARQFPNYSSELNVNALLLGDSALYLCASSSLVYEQYFGPGTRLTVT.

The chain couples TRBV19 to TRBJ2-3; D perhaps matches TRBD2 (7 bases). The V gene lost 6 bases and the J gene lost 3 bases, with 16 bases spanning the gap. Germline CDR1 is LNHDA and CDR2 is SQIVND (reference sequence). The CDR3 loop spans 15 amino acids. DNA for the CDR3: TGTGCCAGTAGGGGGGGGGCCGTTTTAACAGATACGCAGTATTTT. Translation gives CASRGGAVLTDTQYF.

The rearrangement links TRBV9 to TRBJ1-1, with D possibly being TRBD1 (6 bases). V was cut by 3 bases and J by 4 bases, with 16 bases left in between. This CDR3 is built from 15 residues. CDR1 is SGDLS, CDR2 YYNGEE, per germline. CDR3 loop: CASSARGARGTEAFF. DNA of the CDR3: TGTGCCAGCAGCGCTCGGGGGGCACGGGGCACTGAAGCTTTCTTT.

There are a few counts of this clone. This chain joins TRBV29-1 and TRBJ2-5; D possibly corresponds to TRBD1 (7 bases). The V and J ends lost 7 bases and 0 bases respectively, with 15 bases between them. The CDR3 has 14 amino acids. In germline, CDR1 is SQVTM, CDR2 ANQGSEA. CDR3 protein: CSGSRDRDQETQYF. CDR3 bases: TGCAGCGGATCGCGGGACAGAGACCAAGAGACCCAGTACTTC.

V and J are TRBV5-1 and TRBJ2-3, with a weak D call TRBD1 (6 bases). CDR1 is SGHRS, CDR2 YFSETQ, per germline. This CDR3 spans 14 amino acids. V lost 4 bases to trimming and J lost 3 bases, with 12 bases between them. CDR3 sequence (DNA): TGCGCCAGCAGCCCACGGACAGATACAGATACGCAGTATTTT. This sequence encodes CASSPRTDTDTQYF.

There are a few counts of this clone. The rearrangement links TRBV10-3 to TRBJ2-3; D is unresolved. CDR3 length: 13 amino acids. With 7 bases removed from V and 0 bases from J, the gap between germline ends came to 8 bases. From germline, CDR1 is ENHRY and CDR2 SYGVKD. CDR3 bases: TGTGCCATCACATACTCTAGCACAGATACGCAGTATTTT. Translated: CAITYSSTDTQYF.

The gene calls are TRBV9 and TRBJ1-2; D possibly corresponds to TRBD1 (5 bases). This CDR3 contains 15 residues. V was pared by 4 bases and J by 3 bases, with 16 bases between. CDR1 is SGDLS and CDR2 is YYNGEE in the germline V gene. CDR3 in amino acids: CASSPSGAPDYGYTF. In DNA form, the CDR3 reads TGTGCCAGCAGCCCCAGCGGGGCCCCGGACTATGGCTACACCTTC.